The 14 T cell receptor beta chains presented below share a single source sample, sequenced in a study of post-analysis software for immune sequencing data. Study-wide results and limits: Higher frequency in patients than in controls was seen for roughly five TRBV segments, with TRBV5-6, TRBV5-1 and TRBV20-1 among them.

Researchers reported that TCR beta cDNA libraries carried unique molecular identifiers. TCRdb reprocessed the PCR reads via MiXCR and lists one record per CDR3 protein. This sample carries hundreds of thousands of distinct CDR3 sequences, roughly three fifths of them seen once, and the ten largest clones take roughly 12%. No antigen has been assigned to these receptors. Material for sequencing was blood. The source of these receptors is a girl aged 2 to 10 with multiple sclerosis.

This clonotype was seen more than once but under ten times. This chain links TRBV20-1 with TRBJ2-1; TRBD2 agrees at 7 bases. Germline CDR1 is DFQATT and CDR2 is SNEGSKA (reference sequence). This CDR3 spans 13 amino acids. Unmatched junction bases numbered 11, after V lost 5 bases and J lost 10 bases. The CDR3 DNA reads TGCAGTGCTTATACGGGGACGCGGGGGGAGCAGTTCTTC. Translating it yields CSAYTGTRGEQFF.

The rearrangement uses TRBV29-1 and TRBJ1-2, with D unresolved. Looked up from germline, CDR1 is SQVTM and CDR2 is ANQGSEA. Trimming removed 7 bases from V and 5 bases from J, with 14 bases in between. CDR3 length: 12 amino acids. The CDR3 reads CSALSGGYGYTF. CDR3 nucleotides: TGCAGCGCCCTGAGTGGAGGGTATGGCTACACCTTC.

The sample holds a few counts of this clonotype. V gene TRBV20-1 combines with J gene TRBJ2-3; 9 bases are a match to TRBD2. CDR1 DFQATT and CDR2 SNEGSKA come from the germline V gene (reference sequence). V lost 3 bases, J lost 2 bases, and 6 bases stayed unmatched. This CDR3 is 15 amino acids long. The CDR3 region has the DNA TGCAGTGCTAGGCTAGCGGGAAGAAACACAGATACGCAGTATTTT. It encodes CSARLAGRNTDTQYF.

The chain carries TRBV12-3 or TRBV12-4 and TRBJ2-7; D is ambiguous. The J call may not be correct, given that the DNA end is closer to TRBJ2-5. CDR3 size: 16 residues. In DNA, the CDR3 is TGTGCCAGCACCCCTGCGGATCTGGGTGGTACGGAGACCCAGTACTTC. It yields the protein CASTPADLGGTETQYF.

The V gene is TRBV12-5, the J gene TRBJ2-7, with 9 bases that match TRBD2. Per germline, CDR1 LGHNT and CDR2 FRNRAP. V was clipped by 6 bases and J by 3 bases; unmatched bases: 9. CDR3 size: 15 residues. CDR3 bases: TGTGCTAGTGGCACTCCTAGCGGGGAAAGCTACGAGCAGTACTTC. Protein sequence: CASGTPSGESYEQYF.

The chain couples TRBV20-1 to TRBJ1-2; D perhaps matches TRBD1 (6 bases). The germline V gene encodes CDR1 DFQATT and CDR2 SNEGSKA (reference sequence). Deletions cut 6 bases from V and 4 bases from J, with 15 bases between. The CDR3 has 13 residues. The CDR3 region has the DNA TGCAGTGCCAACGGGGGGGCTGTCTATGGCTACACCTTC. This translates into CSANGGAVYGYTF.

On this clonotype itself: Its ends do not fully match the called genes, so a read error is possible. The chain uses TRBV5-1 and TRBJ1-2; D perhaps matches TRBD1 (5 bases). Germline CDR1 and CDR2: SGHRS and YFSETQ. This CDR3 region has 14 residues. CDR3 amino acids: CASTQEYGDYGYTF. The CDR3 region has the DNA TGCGCCAGCACCCAAGAGTACGGGGACTACGGCTACACCTTC.

The chain links TRBV10-3 to TRBJ2-3; 7 positions agree with TRBD2. The germline V gene has CDR1 ENHRY and CDR2 SYGVKD. V shed 0 bases, J shed 4 bases, and the junction held 10 bases outside the gene matches. The CDR3 is 17 amino acids. CDR3 loop: CAISESYAAGVADTQYF. The CDR3 region has the DNA TGTGCCATCAGTGAGTCTTATGCGGCGGGAGTCGCAGATACGCAGTATTTT.

CDR3 nucleotide sequence: TGCGCCAGCAGATTCCAAGTACTACAGGGAAGTGGCTACACCTTC. Protein sequence: CASRFQVLQGSGYTF. This chain uses TRBV5-1 with TRBJ1-2, with D tentatively TRBD1 (6 bases). CDR1 and CDR2 (germline): SGHRS, YFSETQ. CDR3 length: 15 residues. The V end was cut by 5 bases, the J end by 7 bases, with 21 bases between.

This clonotype was observed a handful of times. The CDR3 sequence: CASSLTPYNEQFF. For the CDR3, the DNA is TGTGCCAGCAGTTTAACACCCTACAATGAGCAGTTCTTC. The rearrangement joins TRBV12-3 or TRBV12-4 to TRBJ2-1; D gene uncertain. The V end was cut by 2 bases, the J end by 2 bases, with 4 bases between. This CDR3 has 13 amino acids.

V gene TRBV11-2 combines with J gene TRBJ2-4, with TRBD2 matching over 7 bases. The J call may be in error: the DNA end matches TRBJ2-5 better. The V gene's germline CDR1 is SGHAT and CDR2 FQNNGV. CDR3 length equals 14 residues. The CDR3 bases are TGTGCCAGCAGCTCCGGCGGGGGATCGGAGACCCAGTACTTC. Translation: CASSSGGGSETQYF.

This clonotype was picked up a small number of times. V and J are TRBV4-3 and TRBJ2-7, with 12 bases matching TRBD2. The DNA matches TRBJ2-5 better at its end, which makes the J call doubtful. The germline V gene encodes CDR1 LGHNA and CDR2 YSLEER. The CDR3 totals 14 residues. CDR3 DNA sequence: TGCGCCAGCAGCCAACTAGCGGGGGGGCAGACCCAGTACTTC. Protein: CASSQLAGGQTQYF.

V and J are TRBV9 and TRBJ2-1; maybe TRBD2 (6 bases). The germline CDR1 and CDR2 sequences are SGDLS and YYNGEE. There are 13 residues in the CDR3. With 0 bases removed from V and 9 bases from J, the gap between germline ends came to 10 bases. The CDR3 reads CASSVEPGGEQFF. In nucleotides, the CDR3 is TGTGCCAGCAGCGTAGAGCCCGGGGGTGAGCAGTTCTTC.

This clonotype was observed at least ten times. The rearrangement links TRBV27 to TRBJ2-3; either TRBD1 or TRBD2 may fit D (5 bases each). From germline, CDR1 is MNHEY and CDR2 SMNVEV (reference sequence). This CDR3 spans 14 amino acids. V lost 6 bases to trimming and J lost 4 bases, with 14 bases between them. The CDR3 sequence is CASRWGSRADTQYF. The CDR3 DNA reads TGTGCCAGCAGATGGGGGAGTAGGGCAGATACGCAGTATTTT.